This TCR beta chain was retrieved from a study of OX40 agonist ivuxolimab in advanced cancers. The wider study: Patients enrolled in dose escalation were diagnosed with hepatocellular carcinoma, melanoma, renal cell or head and neck cancer. Study-level findings and limits: At doses 0.1 to 3.0 mg/kg, CD4+ and CD8+ clones expanded. No antigen was identified for the clonally expanded peripheral T cells.

This table comes from immunoSEQ multiplex PCR, and its TCRdb copy is limited to in-frame clones, with some not included. The table has some 18,000 clones, about three quarters seen once. The CDR3 contains 11 residues. V dropped 5 bases and J dropped 8; count of bases not matched to a gene: 5. CDR1 and CDR2 from the germline V gene are DFQATT and SNEGSKA (reference sequence). As concerns this clone: Its antigen remains unknown.

The clonotype comes from an adult with an advanced solid tumor such as melanoma, head and neck, liver or kidney cancer. V gene TRBV20-1 combines with J gene TRBJ1-1; 7 bases fit TRBD1. The specimen comprised CD4+ or CD8+ T cells sorted from blood, sampled in a trial of the OX40 agonist ivuxolimab. The CDR3 nucleotides read TGCAGTGCTCTACAGGGGACGGAAGCTTTCTTT. Protein: CSALQGTEAFF.